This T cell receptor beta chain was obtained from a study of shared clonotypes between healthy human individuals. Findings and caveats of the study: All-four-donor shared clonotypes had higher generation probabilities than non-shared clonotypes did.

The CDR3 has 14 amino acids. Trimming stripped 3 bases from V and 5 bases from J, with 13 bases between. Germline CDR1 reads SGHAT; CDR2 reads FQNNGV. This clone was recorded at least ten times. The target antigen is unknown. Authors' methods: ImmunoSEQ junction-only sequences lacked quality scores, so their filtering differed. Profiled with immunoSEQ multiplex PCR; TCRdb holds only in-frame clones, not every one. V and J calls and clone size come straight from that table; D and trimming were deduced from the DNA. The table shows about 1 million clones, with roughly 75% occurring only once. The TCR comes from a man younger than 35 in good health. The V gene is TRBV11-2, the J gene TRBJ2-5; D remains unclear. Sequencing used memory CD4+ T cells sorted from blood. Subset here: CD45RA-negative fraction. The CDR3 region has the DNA TGTGCCAGCAGCTTTGGGGATTTATTGGAGACCCAGTACTTC. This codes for CASSFGDLLETQYF.